This T cell receptor beta chain is drawn from a study of blood T cell repertoires in COVID-19. In the study overall: Two negative PCRs, clearance, or symptom resolution had been documented for recovered Cohort 3 donors. Nucleic acid was either cDNA or gDNA, and it came from T cells, B-cell-depleted T cells, or PBMCs.

Self-reported history from a screening survey and questionnaire set each donor's cohort. Profiling relied on immunoSEQ multiplex PCR, and the TCRdb table lists in-frame clones only, not all of them. Of approximately 150,000 clones listed, 79% are singletons. V lost 6 bases to trimming and J lost 0 bases, with 9 bases between them. The CDR3 runs 14 residues. From germline, CDR1 is MNHEY and CDR2 SVGAGI. The chain carries TRBV6-5 and TRBJ1-5; D possibly corresponds to TRBD1 (5 bases). Sequenced input: PBMCs or T cells enriched from blood (not recorded which). The sequence came from a woman aged 70-85 years in a cohort exposed to, infected with or recovered from COVID-19 (not recorded which). This CDR3 reads CASRAGHSNQPQHF. DNA of the CDR3: TGTGCCAGCAGAGCGGGGCATAGCAATCAGCCCCAGCATTTT.